This passage covers 18 T cell receptor beta chains from one sample sequenced in a study of T cells in Graves' hyperthyroidism and ophthalmopathy. RNA transcripts served as the template for amplifying TCR beta CDR3 regions. The TCR CDR3 first-round RT-PCR relied on the HTBI primer set. TCRdb re-analysed the multiplex PCR reads in MiXCR, keeping a single row per CDR3 protein. The top ten hold approximately 50% of the sample, which has under 550,000 distinct CDR3 sequences, 20% seen once. Specimen: blood. All receptors come from a man aged 35-49 years with Graves' ophthalmopathy.

This clonotype was observed a handful of times. The rearrangement links TRBV27 to TRBJ2-5; D not certain. V dropped 3 bases and J dropped 4 bases, with 6 bases sitting between them. This CDR3 has 12 residues. Germline V CDR1 and CDR2: MNHEY, SMNVEV (reference sequence). The CDR3 region has the DNA TGTGCCAGCAGTTTCTGGGGAGAGACCCAGTACTTC. Protein product: CASSFWGETQYF.

This clonotype showed up many times. The chain joins TRBV28 to TRBJ2-1; a possible D gene is TRBD2 (7 bases). Germline CDR1 is MDHEN and CDR2 is SYDVKM. The CDR3 is 14 amino acids. Trimming cost V 7 bases and J 8 bases, with 18 bases left between them. CDR3 DNA sequence: TGTGCCAGCACCTTGGGGGGGCGCAGGGATGAGCAGTTCTTC. It is translated as CASTLGGRRDEQFF. Variable domain in full (rest from reference TRBV28 and TRBJ2-1): DVKVTQSSRYLVKRTGEKVFLECVQDMDHENMFWYRQDPGLGLRLIYFSYDVKMKEKGDIPEGYSVSREKKERFSLILESASTNQTSMYLCASTLGGRRDEQFFGPGTRLTVL.

The chain uses TRBV7-2 and TRBJ2-1; 12 nucleotides agree with TRBD2. Germline V gene lookup returns CDR1 SGHTA and CDR2 FQGNSA. This CDR3 region has 19 residues. V was clipped by 8 bases and J by 0 bases; unmatched bases: 14. CDR3 sequence reads: CASSRELAGGKSSYNEQFF. CDR3 in DNA: TGTGCCAGCTCCCGGGAACTAGCGGGGGGTAAGAGCTCCTACAATGAGCAGTTCTTC.

The J gene is TRBJ2-7, the V gene TRBV5-1; D is unclear. Germline CDR1 SGHRS, CDR2 YFSETQ. Trimming cost V 6 bases and J 4 bases, with 20 bases left between them. The CDR3 consists of 15 residues. Here the CDR3 DNA reads TGCGCCAGCACCCCCTCAGGTCCTCCATCTTACGAGCAGTACTTC. This encodes CASTPSGPPSYEQYF.

This clonotype came up many times. This rearrangement joins TRBV30 to TRBJ2-5; possible D gene TRBD1, 5 bases. Trimming removed 3 bases from V and 4 bases from J, with 9 bases in between. Germline values: CDR1 GTSNPN, CDR2 SVGIG (reference sequence). The CDR3 is made up of 12 amino acids. The CDR3 DNA reads as TGTGCCTGGAGCGGACAAACAGAGACCCAGTACTTC. Protein product: CAWSGQTETQYF.

The V and J genes are TRBV12-5 and TRBJ2-3, with 7 bases matching TRBD2. V trimming: 2 bases; J trimming: 6 bases; junction bases outside the gene matches: 2. The CDR3 contains 13 residues. Germline lookup yields CDR1 LGHNT and CDR2 FRNRAP. CDR3 region: CASGLMGGDTQYF. The CDR3 coding sequence is TGTGCTAGTGGTTTGATGGGGGGGGATACGCAGTATTTT. The full variable domain, completed using reference TRBV12-5 and TRBJ2-3, is DARVTQTPRHKVTEMGQEVTMRCQPILGHNTVFWYRQTMMQGLELLAYFRNRAPLDDSGMPKDRFSAEMPDATLATLKIQPSEPRDSAVYFCASGLMGGDTQYFGPGTRLTVL.

This clonotype was detected ten times or more. The chain couples TRBV6-1 to TRBJ1-1; D unresolved. Trimming removed 5 bases from V and 6 bases from J, with 19 bases in between. From germline, CDR1 is MNHNS and CDR2 SASEGT. This CDR3 region has 15 residues. The CDR3 nucleotides are TGTGCCAGCAGTTTACACGGTATTGGCGTCCCTGAAGCTTTCTTT. Translating gives CASSLHGIGVPEAFF.

This clonotype was seen a few times. The chain joins TRBV11-2 to TRBJ1-2; 9 bases match TRBD1. This CDR3 is 15 amino acids long. The germline V gene has CDR1 SGHAT and CDR2 FQNNGV. Trimming removed 1 base from V and 3 bases from J; junction bases left unmatched: 3. CDR3 residues: CASSLADRGYYGYTF. Written as DNA, the CDR3 is TGTGCCAGCAGCTTAGCGGACAGGGGATACTATGGCTACACCTTC.

At least ten counts were recorded for this clonotype. This chain joins TRBV6-2 or TRBV6-3 and TRBJ2-7; no clear D gene. Trimming left V 4 bases short and J 3 bases short, with 10 bases between. The CDR3 extends over 13 amino acids. From germline, CDR1 is MNHEY and CDR2 SVGEGT. The CDR3 sequence: CASSFGPYYEQYF. The DNA for the CDR3 is TGTGCCAGCAGTTTCGGGCCGTACTACGAGCAGTACTTC.

This clonotype was seen many times. This rearrangement joins TRBV12-3 or TRBV12-4 to TRBJ2-3, with a weak D call TRBD1 (6 bases). CDR3 length equals 12 residues. The V and J ends lost 8 bases and 3 bases respectively, with 9 bases between them. The CDR3 DNA reads as TGTGCCAGCGGGGGCCCGACAGATACGCAGTATTTT. It translates to CASGGPTDTQYF.

This chain links TRBV11-2 with TRBJ2-1; 7 bases align to TRBD2. The CDR3 has 15 amino acids. Trimming cost V 0 bases and J 7 bases; bases outside gene matches: 6. CDR1 SGHAT and CDR2 FQNNGV come from the germline V gene. CDR3 loop: CASSLEGGDLNEQFF. The CDR3 DNA reads as TGTGCCAGCAGCTTAGAGGGGGGGGACTTGAATGAGCAGTTCTTC.

The genes are TRBV11-2 and TRBJ2-5; 7 positions agree with TRBD1. V lost 4 bases to trimming and J lost 1 base; unmatched junction nucleotides: 9. Germline V CDR1 and CDR2: SGHAT, FQNNGV. The length of the CDR3 is 16 residues. The CDR3 DNA reads as TGTGCCAGCAGCTCCCAACCGACAGGGACCCAAGAGACCCAGTACTTC. This sequence encodes CASSSQPTGTQETQYF.

This clonotype was detected a few times. The gene calls are TRBV28 and TRBJ2-7; the match to TRBD2 covers 9 bases. CDR3 size: 15 residues. Germline values: CDR1 MDHEN, CDR2 SYDVKM. V was pared by 3 bases and J by 7 bases, with 10 bases of the junction left unmatched. In DNA, the CDR3 is TGTGCCAGCAGTTTGTGGACTAGCGACCTTGGGGAGCAGTACTTC. This sequence encodes CASSLWTSDLGEQYF. The whole variable domain, filled in from reference TRBV28 and TRBJ2-7, reads DVKVTQSSRYLVKRTGEKVFLECVQDMDHENMFWYRQDPGLGLRLIYFSYDVKMKEKGDIPEGYSVSREKKERFSLILESASTNQTSMYLCASSLWTSDLGEQYFGPGTRLTVT.

This clonotype was counted many times. V gene TRBV27 combines with J gene TRBJ2-5; no reliable D call. Germline V gives CDR1 MNHEY, CDR2 SMNVEV (reference sequence). V lost 4 bases, J lost 5 bases, and 11 bases lay in between. This CDR3 spans 13 amino acids. CDR3 in DNA: TGTGCCAGCAGTTCCCCCGGGCGGGAGACCCAGTACTTC. Its translation is CASSSPGRETQYF.

In this sample, this clonotype turned up a few times. CDR3 amino acids: CASSPPRTAGGGPDTQYF. Here the CDR3 DNA reads TGTGCCAGCAGTCCTCCCCGGACAGCGGGGGGGGGACCAGATACGCAGTATTTT. The genes are TRBV27 and TRBJ2-3; TRBD2 aligns across 10 bases. The CDR3 covers 18 residues. Germline values: CDR1 MNHEY, CDR2 SMNVEV (reference sequence). The V gene end was trimmed by 5 bases and the J gene end by 4 bases; junction bases not matched to a gene: 15.

This chain uses TRBV27 with TRBJ2-7; unclear D gene. The CDR3 runs 14 residues. Trimming took off 8 bases at V and 3 bases at J, with 17 bases between the two ends. CDR1 is MNHEY, CDR2 SMNVEV, per germline (reference sequence). CDR3 residues: CASEIRPSHYEQYF. The CDR3 bases are TGTGCCAGCGAAATTAGACCCAGTCACTACGAGCAGTACTTC.

This clonotype has a count of ten or more. This chain joins TRBV2 and TRBJ1-2; D not certain. CDR3 length: 13 amino acids. The germline gives CDR1 SNHLY, CDR2 FYNNEI. Between the trimmed V and J ends, which lost 2 bases and 2 bases, there was a span of 6 bases. CDR3 loop: CASSERVNYGYTF. CDR3 DNA: TGTGCCAGCAGTGAAAGGGTCAACTATGGCTACACCTTC.

This clonotype appeared a few times. The chain joins TRBV6-5 to TRBJ2-3; possibly TRBD1 or TRBD2 for D (6 bases each). Germline CDR1 MNHEY, CDR2 SVGAGI. CDR3 length: 17 residues. Trimming stripped 0 bases from V and 0 bases from J, with 13 bases between. The CDR3 loop reads CASSYSDPGASTDTQYF. CDR3 nucleotides: TGTGCCAGCAGTTACTCGGATCCGGGGGCGAGCACAGATACGCAGTATTTT.